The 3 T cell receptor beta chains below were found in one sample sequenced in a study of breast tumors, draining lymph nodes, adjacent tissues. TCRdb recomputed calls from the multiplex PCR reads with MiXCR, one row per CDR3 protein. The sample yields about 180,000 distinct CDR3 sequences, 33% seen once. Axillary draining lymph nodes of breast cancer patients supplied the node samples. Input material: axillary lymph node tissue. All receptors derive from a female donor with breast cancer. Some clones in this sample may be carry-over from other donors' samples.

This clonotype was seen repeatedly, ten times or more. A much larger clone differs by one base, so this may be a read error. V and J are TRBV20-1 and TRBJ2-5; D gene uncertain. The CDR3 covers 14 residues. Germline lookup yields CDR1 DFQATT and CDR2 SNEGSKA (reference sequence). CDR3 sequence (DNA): TGCAGTGCTGCGGACGGTCGCCGGCAAGCGACCCAGTACTTC. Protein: CSAADGRRQATQYF.

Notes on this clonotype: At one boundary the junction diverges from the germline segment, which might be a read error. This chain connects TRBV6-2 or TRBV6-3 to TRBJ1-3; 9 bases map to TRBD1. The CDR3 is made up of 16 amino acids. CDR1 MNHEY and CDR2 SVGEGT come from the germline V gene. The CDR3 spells CASSRDRDYSGSTIYF. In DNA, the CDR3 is TGTGCCAGCAGCCGGGACAGGGACTACTCTGGAAGCACCATATATTTT.

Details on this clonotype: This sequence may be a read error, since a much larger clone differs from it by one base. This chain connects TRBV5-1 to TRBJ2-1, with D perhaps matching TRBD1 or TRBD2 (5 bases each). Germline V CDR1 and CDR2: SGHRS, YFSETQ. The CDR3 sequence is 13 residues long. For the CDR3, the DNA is TGCGCCAGCAGCCCGGGACGGGGCGATGACCAGTTCTTC. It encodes CASSPGRGDDQFF. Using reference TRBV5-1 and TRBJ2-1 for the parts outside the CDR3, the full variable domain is KAGVTQTPRYLIKTRGQQVTLSCSPISGHRSVSWYQQTPGQGLQFLFEYFSETQRNKGNFPGRFSGRQFSNSRSEMNVSTLELGDSALYLCASSPGRGDDQFFGPGTRLTVL.